This T cell receptor (beta chain) comes out of a study of T cell repertoires in cytomegalovirus infection. Study context: Indicated by public TCR beta signatures were CMV infection and matching HLA type.

Each CDR3 protein gets one entry after TCRdb re-called the reads with MiXCR. This sample yields roughly 310,000 distinct CDR3 sequences, of which roughly 16% are seen a single time; around 12% belongs to the top ten. The table lists this clonotype with many counts. Its antigen is unidentified. Per germline, CDR1 DFQATT and CDR2 SNEGSKA (reference sequence). CDR3 length: 14 residues. V shed 2 bases and J shed 1 base, with 9 bases lying between them. General observations from the study: Summed frequency of public TCR beta families distinguished CMV carriers with the relevant HLA. HLA-C-restricted, CMV-specific TCR beta clonotypes were dominant ex vivo.

The sample comprised PBMCs. V and J are TRBV20-1 and TRBJ1-5; D call uncertain. The receptor comes from a human donor in good health (CMV status not recorded). Some clones in this sample may be carry-over from other donors' samples. The CDR3 coding sequence is TGCAGTGCTAGATTGGAGGGAAGCAATCAGCCCCAGCATTTT. Its protein is CSARLEGSNQPQHF.